This TCR beta chain was profiled in a study of CD4 T cells in relation to SARS-CoV-2 and coronaviruses. Looking at the study overall: ViraFEST: approximately eleven-day antigen culture of PBMCs, then TCR beta CDR3 sequencing. Controls used an HIV-1 Nef peptide pool or no peptide. Crossreactive spike epitopes shared across donors were mapped to their HLA restriction.

The germline gives CDR1 SGHAT, CDR2 FQNNGV. The V gene end was trimmed by 5 bases and the J gene end by 2 bases; junction bases not matched to a gene: 4. There are 16 residues in the CDR3. This clone was counted a single time. Its target is not known. The unexposed donors gave CD4+ T cells in about 2010-2019, prior to COVID-19. CD4+ T cells were isolated from the cells after 10 days of culture. Unexposed-donor CD4+ T cells were probed with SARS-CoV-2 S/N and four cold-coronavirus spikes, cells permitting. The data were produced by immunoSEQ multiplex PCR, yet TCRdb's version contains in-frame clones alone and is incomplete. The data contain about 30,000 clones, about 78% of them singletons.

The specimen was CD4+ T cells from PBMCs, cultured in vitro. This chain joins TRBV11-2 and TRBJ2-7; 15 bases line up with TRBD2. The receptor was derived from a human donor in good health. CDR3 loop: CASSIGTSGRTYEQYF. As DNA, the CDR3 is TGTGCCAGCAGCATCGGGACTAGCGGGAGGACCTACGAGCAGTACTTC.